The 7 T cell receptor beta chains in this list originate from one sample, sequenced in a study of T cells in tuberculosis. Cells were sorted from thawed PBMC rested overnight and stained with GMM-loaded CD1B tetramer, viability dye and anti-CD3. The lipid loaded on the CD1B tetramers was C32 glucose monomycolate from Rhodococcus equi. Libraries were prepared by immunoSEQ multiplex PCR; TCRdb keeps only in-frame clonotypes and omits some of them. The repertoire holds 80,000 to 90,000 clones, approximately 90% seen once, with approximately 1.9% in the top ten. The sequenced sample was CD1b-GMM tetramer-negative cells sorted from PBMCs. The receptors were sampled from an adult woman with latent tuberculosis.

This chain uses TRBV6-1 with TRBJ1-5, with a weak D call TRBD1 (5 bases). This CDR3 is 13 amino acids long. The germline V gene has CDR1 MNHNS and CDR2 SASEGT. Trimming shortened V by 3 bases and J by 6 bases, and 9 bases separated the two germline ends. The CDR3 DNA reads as TGTGCCAGCAGTGAGACAGTTATTCAGCCCCAGCATTTT. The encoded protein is CASSETVIQPQHF.

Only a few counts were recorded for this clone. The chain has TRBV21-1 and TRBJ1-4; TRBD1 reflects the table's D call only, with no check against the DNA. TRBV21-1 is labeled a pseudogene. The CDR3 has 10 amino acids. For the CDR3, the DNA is TGTGCCAGCGTACAGGGAAAACTGTTTTTT. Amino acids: CASVQGKLFF.

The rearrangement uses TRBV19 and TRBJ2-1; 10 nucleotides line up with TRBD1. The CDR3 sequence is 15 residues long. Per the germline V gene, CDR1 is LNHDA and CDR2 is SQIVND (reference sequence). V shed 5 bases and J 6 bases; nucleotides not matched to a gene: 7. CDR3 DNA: TGTGCCAGTAGTCCCGACAGGGGGCGGGTCAATGAGCAGTTCTTC. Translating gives CASSPDRGRVNEQFF.

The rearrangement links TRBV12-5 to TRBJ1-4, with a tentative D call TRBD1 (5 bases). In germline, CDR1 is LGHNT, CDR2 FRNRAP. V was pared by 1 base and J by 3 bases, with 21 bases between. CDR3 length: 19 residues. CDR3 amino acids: CASGLDPLPGTLPNEKLFF. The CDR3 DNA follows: TGTGCTAGTGGTTTGGACCCGCTACCCGGGACTCTACCTAATGAAAAACTGTTTTTT.

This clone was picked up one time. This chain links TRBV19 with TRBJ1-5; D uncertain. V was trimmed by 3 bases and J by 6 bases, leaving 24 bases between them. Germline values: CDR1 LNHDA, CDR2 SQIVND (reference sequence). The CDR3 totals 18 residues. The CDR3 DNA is TGTGCCAGTAGTATGGCGGCGGACTCCTGGGGTTTATTTCAGCCCCAGCATTTT. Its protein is CASSMAADSWGLFQPQHF.

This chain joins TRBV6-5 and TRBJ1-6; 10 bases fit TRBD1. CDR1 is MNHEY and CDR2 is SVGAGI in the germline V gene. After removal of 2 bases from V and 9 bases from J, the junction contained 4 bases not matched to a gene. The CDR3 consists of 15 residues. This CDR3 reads CASSYRTGGGSPLHF. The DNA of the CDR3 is TGTGCCAGCAGTTACCGGACAGGGGGAGGTTCACCCCTCCACTTT.

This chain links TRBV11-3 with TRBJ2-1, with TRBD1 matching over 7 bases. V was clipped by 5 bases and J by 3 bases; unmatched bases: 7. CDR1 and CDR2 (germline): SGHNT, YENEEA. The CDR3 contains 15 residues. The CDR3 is CASSPAQGDYNEQFF. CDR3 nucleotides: TGTGCCAGCAGCCCAGCCCAGGGGGACTACAATGAGCAGTTCTTC.